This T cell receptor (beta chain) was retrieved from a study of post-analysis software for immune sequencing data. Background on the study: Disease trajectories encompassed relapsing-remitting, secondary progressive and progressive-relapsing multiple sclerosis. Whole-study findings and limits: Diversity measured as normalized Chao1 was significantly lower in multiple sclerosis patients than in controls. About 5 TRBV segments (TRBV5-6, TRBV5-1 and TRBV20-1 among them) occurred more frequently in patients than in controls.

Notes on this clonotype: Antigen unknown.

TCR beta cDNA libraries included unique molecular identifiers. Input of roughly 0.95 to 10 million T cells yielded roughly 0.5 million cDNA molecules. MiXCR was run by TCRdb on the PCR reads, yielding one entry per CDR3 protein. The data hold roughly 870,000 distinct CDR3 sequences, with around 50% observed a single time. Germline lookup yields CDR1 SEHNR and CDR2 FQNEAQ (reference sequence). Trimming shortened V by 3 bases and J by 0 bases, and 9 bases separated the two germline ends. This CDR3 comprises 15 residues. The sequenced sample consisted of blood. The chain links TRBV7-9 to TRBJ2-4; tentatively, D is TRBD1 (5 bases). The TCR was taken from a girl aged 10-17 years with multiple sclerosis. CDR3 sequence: CASSLDTVAKNIQYF. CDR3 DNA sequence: TGTGCCAGCAGCTTGGACACCGTAGCCAAAAACATTCAGTACTTC. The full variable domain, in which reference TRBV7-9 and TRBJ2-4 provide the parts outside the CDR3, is DTGVSQNPRHKITKRGQNVTFRCDPISEHNRLYWYRQTLGQGPEFLTYFQNEAQLEKSRLLSDRFSAERPKGSFSTLEIQRTEQGDSAMYLCASSLDTVAKNIQYFGAGTRLSVL.